The 30 T cell receptor beta chains presented below share a single source sample, sequenced in a study of blood T cell repertoires in COVID-19. The data were produced by immunoSEQ multiplex PCR, yet TCRdb's version contains in-frame clones alone and is incomplete. The table lists tens of thousands of clones, about 85% of them singletons. Source material: peripheral blood. Receptors were obtained from a man older than 75 with acute or convalescent COVID-19.

The chain uses TRBV3-1 (or the pseudogene TRBV3-2) and TRBJ2-4; TRBD1 aligns across 7 bases. Trimming at V came to 4 bases and at J to 10 bases, leaving 4 bases not matched to a gene. From germline, CDR1 is LGHDT and CDR2 YNNKEL (reference sequence). The CDR3 runs to 12 residues. The chain's CDR3 is CASSRIQGIQYF. The CDR3 DNA is TGTGCCAGCAGCCGAATACAGGGGATTCAGTACTTC.

The rearrangement uses TRBV5-8 and TRBJ1-3, with D possibly TRBD1 on 6 matching bases. Looked up from germline, CDR1 is SGHTS and CDR2 is YDEGEE. The CDR3 is 15 residues long. V lost 2 bases and J 2 bases, leaving 11 bases between the germline ends. CDR3 sequence: CASSFGTSAGNTIYF. Written as DNA, the CDR3 is TGTGCCAGCAGCTTTGGGACAAGTGCTGGAAACACCATATATTTT.

Here the CDR3 DNA reads TGTGCCAGCAGTCCCCGGACAGGGGGCGCGGATGGCTACACCTTC. Its translation is CASSPRTGGADGYTF. This rearrangement joins TRBV2 to TRBJ1-2; 11 positions match TRBD1. V dropped 5 bases and J dropped 6; count of bases not matched to a gene: 8. The CDR3 sequence is 15 residues long. Germline values: CDR1 SNHLY, CDR2 FYNNEI.

The chain employs TRBV5-1 and TRBJ1-6; tentatively, D is TRBD1 (6 bases). This CDR3 is 15 amino acids long. Trimming removed 0 bases at V and 7 bases at J, with 11 bases between. From germline, CDR1 is SGHRS and CDR2 YFSETQ. CDR3 amino acids: CASSLGGTKNSPLHF. CDR3 DNA: TGCGCCAGCAGCTTGGGGGGGACAAAAAATTCACCCCTCCACTTT.

The chain joins TRBV18 to TRBJ2-1; 10 bases map to TRBD2. This CDR3 has 15 amino acids. The J segment lost 5 bases and the V segment lost 2 bases, leaving 3 bases of the junction unmatched. Germline lookup yields CDR1 KGHSH and CDR2 LQKENI. Here the CDR3 reads CASSPKREGNNEQFF. The CDR3 DNA reads as TGTGCCAGCTCACCAAAGCGGGAGGGAAACAATGAGCAGTTCTTC.

The chain joins TRBV3-1 (or the pseudogene TRBV3-2) to TRBJ2-1; 10 bases fit TRBD1. Germline CDR1 LGHDT, CDR2 YNNKEL (reference sequence). The ends lost 4 bases at V and 9 bases at J; junction bases unmatched: 6. The CDR3 runs 14 residues. The CDR3 spells CASSPTTGGGEQFF. In DNA form, the CDR3 reads TGTGCCAGCAGCCCAACGACAGGGGGCGGTGAGCAGTTCTTC.

The rearrangement uses TRBV19 and TRBJ2-7, with 7 nucleotides matching TRBD1. In germline, CDR1 is LNHDA, CDR2 SQIVND (reference sequence). The trim removed 5 bases at V and 2 bases at J, leaving 9 bases unmatched. The CDR3 extends over 15 amino acids. This chain's CDR3 is CASSPWTGKTYEQYF. Here the CDR3 DNA reads TGTGCCAGTAGTCCATGGACAGGAAAAACCTACGAGCAGTACTTC.

This chain links TRBV28 with TRBJ2-7; TRBD1 matches at 8 bases. V trimming: 4 bases; J trimming: 0 bases; junction bases outside the gene matches: 17. The germline CDR1 and CDR2 sequences are MDHEN and SYDVKM. The CDR3 is 19 amino acids. CDR3 amino acids: CASSSRAGTGSLGSYEQYF. The CDR3 nucleotides are TGTGCCAGCAGTTCCCGCGCCGGGACAGGTTCGTTGGGCTCCTACGAGCAGTACTTC.

This clone was seen only a few times. CDR3: CSVVTRNEKLFF. The CDR3 region has the DNA TGCAGCGTTGTAACCAGGAATGAAAAACTGTTTTTT. This chain connects TRBV29-1 to TRBJ1-4; D not certain. Germline V lookup: CDR1 SQVTM, CDR2 ANQGSEA. This CDR3 is 12 amino acids long. Trimming cost V 4 bases and J 5 bases, with 8 bases left between them.

The V and J genes are TRBV19 and TRBJ2-1, with TRBD1 identical over 9 bases. V dropped 4 bases and J dropped 4; count of bases not matched to a gene: 8. CDR1 and CDR2 (germline): LNHDA, SQIVND (reference sequence). CDR3 length: 16 amino acids. The DNA of the CDR3 is TGTGCCAGTAGTAAAACCCCGGGGACAGGGTACAATGAGCAGTTCTTC. Its protein is CASSKTPGTGYNEQFF.

This sequence joins TRBV6-5 and TRBJ2-7; a possible D gene is TRBD2 (7 bases). In germline, CDR1 is MNHEY, CDR2 SVGAGI. Trimming pared 11 bases from V and 3 bases from J, leaving 14 bases between. This CDR3 has 12 residues. The DNA for the CDR3 is TGTGCCTCCGGGGGGCAGTTCTACGAGCAGTACTTC. Amino acids: CASGGQFYEQYF.

The J gene is TRBJ2-3, the V gene TRBV10-3; 7 bases agree with TRBD2. Germline trimming cut 8 bases from V and 3 bases from J; bases unmatched to any gene: 11. The CDR3 extends over 15 amino acids. Germline V gene data show CDR1 as ENHRY and CDR2 as SYGVKD. As DNA, the CDR3 is TGTGCCATCCGGGAGAAACTAGCGACGACAGATACGCAGTATTTT. It yields the protein CAIREKLATTDTQYF.

The chain is built from TRBV9 and TRBJ2-1; 10 bases fit TRBD2. J lost 2 bases, V lost 3 bases, and 8 bases had no gene match. The CDR3 spans 17 residues. Germline V lookup: CDR1 SGDLS, CDR2 YYNGEE. This CDR3 is CASSERPLAGAYNEQFF. The CDR3 DNA follows: TGTGCCAGCAGCGAACGTCCGCTAGCGGGAGCCTACAATGAGCAGTTCTTC.

The chain uses TRBV6-2 or TRBV6-3 and TRBJ2-7; D uncertain. Germline V CDR1 and CDR2: MNHEY, SVGEGT. V lost 2 bases, J lost 0 bases, and 8 bases lay in between. The length of the CDR3 is 14 residues. The CDR3 DNA is TGTGCCAGCAGTTACAGCGAAGGCTCCTACGAGCAGTACTTC. This gives the protein CASSYSEGSYEQYF.

This chain links TRBV30 with TRBJ2-7; the match to TRBD1 covers 9 bases. The V gene's germline CDR1 is GTSNPN and CDR2 SVGIG (reference sequence). The CDR3 runs to 14 residues. Trimming cost V 4 bases and J 0 bases; bases outside gene matches: 4. The CDR3 sequence is CAWKDRGNSYEQYF. In DNA form, the CDR3 reads TGTGCCTGGAAGGACAGGGGCAACTCCTACGAGCAGTACTTC.

This clone was observed a handful of times. The junction departs from the called germline gene at one end, perhaps through a read error. The CDR3 DNA follows: TGTGCCAGCAGCCTAACGACAGGGCGCGATTCACCCCTCCACTTT. Protein sequence: CASSLTTGRDSPLHF. The rearrangement links TRBV7-3 to TRBJ1-6; the match to TRBD1 covers 7 bases. The germline V gene encodes CDR1 SGHTA and CDR2 FQGTGA. There are 15 residues in the CDR3.

This chain links TRBV24-1 with TRBJ1-3; TRBD1 agrees at 9 bases. Germline V lookup: CDR1 KGHDR, CDR2 SFDVKD. This CDR3 region has 16 residues. Trimming cost V 3 bases and J 2 bases; bases outside gene matches: 4. CDR3: CATSDTTGGTGNTIYF. CDR3 sequence (DNA): TGTGCCACCAGTGATACGACAGGGGGAACTGGAAACACCATATATTTT.

This sequence joins TRBV7-2 and TRBJ1-4; TRBD1 is a possible D gene (5 bases). The germline V and J ends were trimmed by 5 bases and 7 bases, with 11 bases remaining between them. CDR1 is SGHTA, CDR2 FQGNSA, per germline. This CDR3 has 13 amino acids. CDR3 DNA sequence: TGTGCCAGCAGCCGTGGGGGGTTTGAAAAACTGTTTTTT. This translates into CASSRGGFEKLFF.

The V gene is TRBV3-1 (or the pseudogene TRBV3-2), the J gene TRBJ1-1; D gene ambiguous. Germline V gene lookup returns CDR1 LGHDT and CDR2 YNNKEL (reference sequence). Between the trimmed V and J ends, which lost 0 bases and 10 bases, there was a span of 9 bases. CDR3 length: 12 residues. The CDR3 region has the DNA TGTGCCAGCAGCCAAGATGTGGAGGGAGCTTTCTTT. It is translated as CASSQDVEGAFF.

This clone occurred once. This rearrangement joins TRBV11-2 to TRBJ1-6; a possible D gene is TRBD1 (5 bases). The CDR3 is 14 amino acids. From germline, CDR1 is SGHAT and CDR2 FQNNGV. V lost 5 bases to trimming and J lost 11 bases, with 16 bases between them. This chain's CDR3 is CASSTPGGETPLHF. DNA of the CDR3: TGTGCCAGCAGCACTCCGGGAGGGGAGACACCCCTCCACTTT. Filled out from reference TRBV11-2 and TRBJ1-6, the complete variable domain reads EAGVAQSPRYKIIEKRQSVAFWCNPISGHATLYWYQQILGQGPKLLIQFQNNGVVDDSQLPKDRFSAERLKGVDSTLKIQPAKLEDSAVYLCASSTPGGETPLHFGNGTRLTVT.

The chain carries TRBV28 and TRBJ1-1; 8 bases map to TRBD1. Germline CDR1 is MDHEN and CDR2 is SYDVKM. This CDR3 is built from 14 residues. V shed 6 bases, J shed 1 base, and the junction held 4 bases outside the gene matches. The chain's CDR3 is CASREGQGNTEAFF. CDR3 sequence (DNA): TGTGCCAGCAGAGAAGGACAGGGGAACACTGAAGCTTTCTTT.

This chain links TRBV6-5 with TRBJ2-1, with 7 bases lining up with TRBD1. Germline CDR1 MNHEY, CDR2 SVGAGI. This CDR3 region has 14 residues. J lost 0 bases, V lost 8 bases, and 4 bases had no gene match. The CDR3 region is CASRRDSSYNEQFF. CDR3 bases: TGTGCCAGCCGAAGGGACAGCTCCTACAATGAGCAGTTCTTC.

This chain links TRBV15 with TRBJ2-3; D is possibly TRBD2 (5 bases). V shed 4 bases and J shed 8 bases, with 16 bases lying between them. CDR1 is LNHNV, CDR2 YYDKDF, per germline (reference sequence). CDR3 length: 14 amino acids. CDR3 protein: CATSKMRAEGTQYF. In DNA form, the CDR3 reads TGTGCCACCAGCAAAATGAGGGCCGAAGGTACGCAGTATTTT.

This clone was seen a handful of times. J is TRBJ1-3 and V is TRBV7-2, with D possibly matching TRBD1 (5 bases). Germline assignment: CDR1 SGHTA and CDR2 FQGNSA. This CDR3 is 16 amino acids long. V lost 5 bases and J 1 base, leaving 15 bases between the germline ends. The chain's CDR3 is CASSPMGGGSGNTIYF. CDR3 nucleotides: TGTGCCAGCAGCCCAATGGGGGGGGGTTCTGGAAACACCATATATTTT.

As DNA, the CDR3 is TGTGCCAGTTGGGGGGGAATGAACACTGAAGCTTTCTTT. Amino acid sequence: CASWGGMNTEAFF. V and J are TRBV27 and TRBJ1-1; D is possibly TRBD1 (5 bases). Germline CDR1 MNHEY, CDR2 SMNVEV (reference sequence). The V gene lost 9 bases and the J gene lost 0 bases, with 11 bases spanning the gap. The CDR3 extends over 13 amino acids.

The chain combines TRBV29-1 with TRBJ1-5, with D perhaps matching TRBD1 (6 bases). V was cut by 8 bases and J by 4 bases, with 12 bases left in between. Germline CDR1 is SQVTM and CDR2 is ANQGSEA. The CDR3 is 12 residues long. The CDR3 is CSTGTTNQPQHF. The CDR3 bases are TGCAGCACCGGGACAACGAATCAGCCCCAGCATTTT.

The CDR3 sequence: CASSISGGNTEAFF. The CDR3 nucleotides are TGTGCCAGTAGTATATCAGGGGGAAACACTGAAGCTTTCTTT. The gene calls are TRBV19 and TRBJ1-1; 7 nucleotides line up with TRBD1. Germline V gene lookup returns CDR1 LNHDA and CDR2 SQIVND (reference sequence). V lost 2 bases to trimming and J lost 2 bases; unmatched junction nucleotides: 2. This CDR3 region has 14 residues.

V usage is TRBV7-3 and J usage is TRBJ1-6, with a possible D match to TRBD1 (6 bases). Trimming cost V 2 bases and J 9 bases, with 11 bases left between them. The CDR3 covers 14 residues. Looked up from germline, CDR1 is SGHTA and CDR2 is FQGTGA. The CDR3 spells CASSLRQTGSPLHF. In nucleotides, the CDR3 is TGTGCCAGCAGCTTACGCCAGACAGGTTCACCCCTCCACTTT.

The J gene is TRBJ1-5, the V gene TRBV5-1; no definite D call. V was cut by 1 base and J by 7 bases, with 15 bases left in between. Germline V gene sequence: CDR1 SGHRS, CDR2 YFSETQ. The CDR3 has 15 amino acids. The CDR3 coding sequence is TGCGCCAGCAGCTTGTCGGACTCGGCGGGCCAGCCCCAGCATTTT. Translation: CASSLSDSAGQPQHF.

This clone appeared a single time. The V call is TRBV5-1, the J call TRBJ2-5; the match to TRBD2 covers 7 bases. The V segment lost 4 bases and the J segment 4 bases; nucleotides outside the gene matches: 7. The CDR3 sequence is 14 residues long. Germline V lookup: CDR1 SGHRS, CDR2 YFSETQ. DNA of the CDR3: TGCGCCAGCAGCCCCGGTTCGGGGGGAGAGACCCAGTACTTC. Protein: CASSPGSGGETQYF.